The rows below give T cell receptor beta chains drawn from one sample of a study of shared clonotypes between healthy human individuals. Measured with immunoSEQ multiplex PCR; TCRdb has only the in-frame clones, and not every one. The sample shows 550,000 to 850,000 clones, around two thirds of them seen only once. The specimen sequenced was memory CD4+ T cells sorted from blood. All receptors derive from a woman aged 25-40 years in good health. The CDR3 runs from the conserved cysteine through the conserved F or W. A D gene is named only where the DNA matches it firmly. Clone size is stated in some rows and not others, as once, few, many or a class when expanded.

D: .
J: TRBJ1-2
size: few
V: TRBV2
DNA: TGTGCCAGCAGTCGGGACCTCCTAAGAGGCTACACCTTC
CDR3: CASSRDLLRGYTF

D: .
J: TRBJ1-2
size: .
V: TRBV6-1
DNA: TGTGCCAGCACCCCCATTCGGACCGAGGGGGGCTACACCTTC
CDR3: CASTPIRTEGGYTF

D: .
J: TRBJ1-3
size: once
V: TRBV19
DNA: TGTGCCAGTAATCTGGGGCAGGCTGGAAACACCATATATTTT
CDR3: CASNLGQAGNTIYF

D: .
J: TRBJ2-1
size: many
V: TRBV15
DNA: TGTGCCACCAGCAGAGATCGGGTGGACGTGGTACTCGAGCAGTTCTTC
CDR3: CATSRDRVDVVLEQFF

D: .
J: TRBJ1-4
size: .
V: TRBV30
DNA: TGTGCCTTGAGACGAGTCGGGTATGGGGGTGAAAAACTGTTTTTT
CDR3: CALRRVGYGGEKLFF

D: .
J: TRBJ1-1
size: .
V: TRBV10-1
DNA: TGCGCCAGCAGTGGATCGGGGAAGGCTGAAGCTTTCTTT
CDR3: CASSGSGKAEAFF

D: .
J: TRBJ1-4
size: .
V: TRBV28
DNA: TGTGCCAGCATCCAAGGGGGTGGTAATGAAAAACTGTTTTTT
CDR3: CASIQGGGNEKLFF

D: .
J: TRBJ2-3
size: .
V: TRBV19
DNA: TGTGCCAGTAGTATAGATAGCGGACTCCCCTTAGGAGATACGCAGTATTTT
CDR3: CASSIDSGLPLGDTQYF

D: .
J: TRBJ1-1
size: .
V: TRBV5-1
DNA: TGCGCCAGCAGCAATCCCGGGACGGGGAACACTGAAGCTTTCTTT
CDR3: CASSNPGTGNTEAFF

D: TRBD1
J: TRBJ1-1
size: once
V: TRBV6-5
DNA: TGTGCCAGCAGGTACAGGGGCGGTGAAGCTTTCTTT
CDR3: CASRYRGGEAFF

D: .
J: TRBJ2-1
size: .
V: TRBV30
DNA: TGTGCCCGCCCCCCCGGACCCCGTGGGCGGAATGAGCAGTTCTTC
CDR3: CARPPGPRGRNEQFF

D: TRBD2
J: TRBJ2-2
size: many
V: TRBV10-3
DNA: TGTGCCATCAGTTTCCAGCGGGAGGGGGAGCTGTTTTTT
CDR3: CAISFQREGELFF

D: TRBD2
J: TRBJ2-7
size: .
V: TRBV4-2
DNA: TGTGCCAGCAGCCAAGAGATTGGCAGCGGGAACTACGAGCAGTACTTC
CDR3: CASSQEIGSGNYEQYF

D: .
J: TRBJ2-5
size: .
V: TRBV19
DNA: TGTGCCAGTCGGGACTTTCAAGAGACCCAGTACTTC
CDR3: CASRDFQETQYF

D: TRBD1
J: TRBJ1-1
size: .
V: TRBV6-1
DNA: TGTGCCAGCAGTGCTTGGACAGGGCCGAACACTGAAGCTTTCTTT
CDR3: CASSAWTGPNTEAFF

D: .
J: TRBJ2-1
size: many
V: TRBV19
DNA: TGTGCCAGTAGTATTTCCTCTGGCAATGAGCAGTTCTTC
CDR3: CASSISSGNEQFF

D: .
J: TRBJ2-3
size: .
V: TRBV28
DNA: TGTGCCAGCAGTCCCCCTCAACCAGCTACGCAGTATTTT
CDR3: CASSPPQPATQYF

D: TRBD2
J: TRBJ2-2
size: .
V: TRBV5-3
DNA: TGTGCCAGAAGCTGGACTAGCGGGAACACCGGGGAGCTGTTTTTT
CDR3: CARSWTSGNTGELFF

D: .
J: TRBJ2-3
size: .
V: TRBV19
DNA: TGTGCCAGTAGTATGCCAGGTTCAGATACGCAGTATTTT
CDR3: CASSMPGSDTQYF

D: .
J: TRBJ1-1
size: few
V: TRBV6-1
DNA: TGTGCCAGCGTTGCCCACGGGAACACTGAAGCTTTCTTT
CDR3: CASVAHGNTEAFF

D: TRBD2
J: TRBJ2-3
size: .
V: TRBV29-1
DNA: TGCAGCGTCCTGACTAGCGGGACTAGCACAGATACGCAGTATTTT
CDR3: CSVLTSGTSTDTQYF

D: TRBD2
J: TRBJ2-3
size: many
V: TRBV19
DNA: TGTGCCAGTAGTATATCCTGGCTAGCGGGAGCGGATACGCAGTATTTT
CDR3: CASSISWLAGADTQYF